The rows below give T cell receptor beta chains drawn from one sample of a study of T-cell memory formation after mild COVID-19. From the 5' RACE reads, TCRdb called clonotypes with MiXCR, one entry per CDR3 protein. Counted here are around 200,000 distinct CDR3 sequences, around 25% occurring once; the ten biggest clones make up 9.5% to 12%. Sequencing input: PBMCs or a T cell subset sorted from them (not recorded which). The receptors stem from an adult woman who had mild COVID-19 (a few samples of this study predate the infection). Cell type and time point are not known. The CDR3 runs from the conserved cysteine through the conserved F or W. D genes are given only for firm matches. Not every row has a clone size; where given, it reads once, few, many or a size class.

clone_size	j_call	v_call	d_call	cdr3_nt	cdr3_aa
NA	TRBJ2-3	TRBV30	NA	TGTGCCTGGAGTTTCAGGGCAGATACGCAGTATTTT	CAWSFRADTQYF
few	TRBJ2-5	TRBV3-1	NA	TGTGCCAGCAACCGTCTTACCGGGGCGCAAGAGACCCAGTACTTC	CASNRLTGAQETQYF
NA	TRBJ1-5	TRBV6-2/TRBV6-3	TRBD1	TGTGCCAGCAGTACCCGGACAGGGCTGAATCAGCCCCAGCATTTT	CASSTRTGLNQPQHF
NA	TRBJ1-1	TRBV5-1	NA	TGCGCCAGCAGCTTCACAGGGCGATCGGCTGAAGCTTTCTTT	CASSFTGRSAEAFF
few	TRBJ1-5	TRBV5-1	NA	TGCGCCAGCAGCTCCACCCTCAATCAGCCCCAGCATTTT	CASSSTLNQPQHF
many	TRBJ2-1	TRBV28	TRBD2	TGTGCCAGTTCGGGGGGGGGAGACACCAATGAGCAGTTCTTC	CASSGGGDTNEQFF
few	TRBJ1-2	TRBV10-3	TRBD1	TGTGCCATCAGAGAACAGGGGGACCTCAACTATGGCTACACCTTC	CAIREQGDLNYGYTF
NA	TRBJ2-1	TRBV9	TRBD2	TGTGCCAGCAGCGCTAGCGGAATCTCCTACAATGAGCAGTTCTTC	CASSASGISYNEQFF
few	TRBJ1-1	TRBV12-3/TRBV12-4	NA	TGTGCCAGGTGCAGCGACCCCGACGGCCCGAACACTGAAGCTTTCTTT	CARCSDPDGPNTEAFF
few	TRBJ2-4	TRBV7-9	NA	TGTGCCAGCAGCTGGGGTGATAACATTCAGTACTTC	CASSWGDNIQYF
few	TRBJ2-1	TRBV20-1	NA	TGCAGTGCTAGAAGGCAAGACCGTCACAATGAGCAGTTCTTC	CSARRQDRHNEQFF
few	TRBJ1-2	TRBV6-2/TRBV6-3	TRBD1	TGTGCCAGCAGTGCAACCGGGACAGGGAACTATGGCTACACCTTC	CASSATGTGNYGYTF
NA	TRBJ2-3	TRBV20-1	TRBD1	TGCAGTAACCGGTGGGGACAGGGCACAGATACGCAGTATTTT	CSNRWGQGTDTQYF
few	TRBJ2-5	TRBV5-1	NA	TGCGCCAGCAGCCGGGGGATTAACGGGGGCCGGGAGACCCAGTACTTC	CASSRGINGGRETQYF
few	TRBJ2-5	TRBV5-5	NA	TGTGCCAGCAATGTCAGATCCCAAGAGACCCAGTACTTC	CASNVRSQETQYF
few	TRBJ2-7	TRBV5-1	TRBD2	TGCGCCAGCGCCCGGGGGGGCTCCGCCTACGAGCAGTACTTC	CASARGGSAYEQYF
NA	TRBJ1-6	TRBV7-9	NA	TGTGCCAGCAGCCCCCGGGAGAGGGCACCCCTCCACTTT	CASSPRERAPLHF
many	TRBJ2-1	TRBV11-1	NA	TGTGCCAGCAGCTTGGTCTACGATGAGCAGTTCTTC	CASSLVYDEQFF
NA	TRBJ2-7	TRBV15	TRBD2	TGTGCCACCAGCAGGGAGGCTAGCGGGAGGGCCGTTGGAGCCTACGAGCAGTACTTC	CATSREASGRAVGAYEQYF
NA	TRBJ2-3	TRBV20-1	NA	TGCAGTGCTTCTGACGTGCAGGGAGATACGCAGTATTTT	CSASDVQGDTQYF
few	TRBJ2-1	TRBV10-3	NA	TGTGCCATCAGCGCCGGTGATGAGCAGTTCTTC	CAISAGDEQFF
few	TRBJ2-7	TRBV15	TRBD2	TGTGCCACCAGCAGAGGGACTAGCGGGTACTCCTACGAGCAGTACTTC	CATSRGTSGYSYEQYF
few	TRBJ1-6	TRBV12-3/TRBV12-4	TRBD1	TGTGCCAGCACTTACTCCCCGGGACAGGGTGGCTCACCCCTCCACTTT	CASTYSPGQGGSPLHF
NA	TRBJ2-1	TRBV11-3	TRBD2	TGTGCCAGCAGCTTAGCGGCCTCGGGGAGGGCTTACAATGAGCAGTTCTTC	CASSLAASGRAYNEQFF
few	TRBJ2-1	TRBV5-1	TRBD2	TGCGCCAGCAGCTTACTAGCGGGGCCGGGAGATGAGCAGTTCTTC	CASSLLAGPGDEQFF
NA	TRBJ2-3	TRBV18	NA	TGTGCCAGCTCACCGGTCGGCCATCCTAGCACAGATACGCAGTATTTT	CASSPVGHPSTDTQYF
medium-sized	TRBJ2-5	TRBV10-3	TRBD2	TGTGCCACCGTAGGTGGGGTAGCGGGAACCGGAGAGACCCAGTACTTC	CATVGGVAGTGETQYF
few	TRBJ2-1	TRBV19	TRBD2	TGTGCCAGTAGTATTCCGGGACTAGCGGCGAGTGAGCAGTTCTTC	CASSIPGLAASEQFF
few	TRBJ1-5	TRBV24-1	NA	TGTGCCACCAGTTCGAAGGGCAATCAGCCCCAGCATTTT	CATSSKGNQPQHF
few	TRBJ2-7	TRBV27	TRBD1	TGTGCCAGCAGTTGGGCAGGGGGCGAGCAGTACTTC	CASSWAGGEQYF
NA	TRBJ2-3	TRBV30	NA	TGTGCCTGGAGTTTAGCCAGGGTGGCGACAAATACGCAGTATTTT	CAWSLARVATNTQYF
NA	TRBJ2-5	TRBV25-1	NA	TGTGCCAGCAGAGAGGGCTCAGAGACCCAGTACTTC	CASREGSETQYF
NA	TRBJ2-7	TRBV5-1	TRBD1	TGCGCCAGCAGCTCCAGTCCCCGGACAGGGTCCTCCGAGCAGTACTTC	CASSSSPRTGSSEQYF
NA	TRBJ1-2	TRBV7-9	TRBD1	TGTGCCAGCAGCGGGACAGATAACTATGGCTACACCTTC	CASSGTDNYGYTF
NA	TRBJ2-3	TRBV6-5	TRBD2	TGTGCCAGCAGTTACTCTACGCTAGCGGCGCTCACAGATACGCAGTATTTT	CASSYSTLAALTDTQYF
NA	TRBJ1-1	TRBV10-3	NA	TGTGCCATCACCCCGGGGCCGGGGGGTACTGAAGCTTTCTTT	CAITPGPGGTEAFF
few	TRBJ2-5	TRBV3-1	NA	TGTGCCAGCAGCCAAGTGGGTGGAAAGACCCAGTACTTC	CASSQVGGKTQYF
NA	TRBJ2-7	TRBV7-2	NA	TGTGCCAGCAGCTCAAACAGGGACAACTACGAGCAGTACTTC	CASSSNRDNYEQYF
few	TRBJ2-1	TRBV6-2/TRBV6-3	NA	TGTGCCAGCAGTCGACCGGGTATAGCCTACAATGAGCAGTTCTTC	CASSRPGIAYNEQFF
NA	TRBJ1-5	TRBV2	TRBD1	TGTGCCAGCAGTACGGACAGGCTAGCTATGTCCCAGCATTTT	CASSTDRLAMSQHF
few	TRBJ2-5	TRBV5-1	NA	TGCGCCAGCAGCTTGGATGAGGGGGGGACCCAGTACTTC	CASSLDEGGTQYF
few	TRBJ1-1	TRBV5-6	NA	TGTGCCAGCAGCTTGGGGACAGAGAACACTGAAGCTTTCTTT	CASSLGTENTEAFF
NA	TRBJ2-1	TRBV5-1	TRBD2	TGCGCCAGCAGCTTGGACGGTAGCGGGGGGTACAATGAGCAGTTCTTC	CASSLDGSGGYNEQFF
NA	TRBJ2-2	TRBV7-6	TRBD2	TGTGCCAGCAGCCCGAGCGGGGGGGCATACGGGGAGCTGTTTTTT	CASSPSGGAYGELFF
few	TRBJ1-1	TRBV12-3/TRBV12-4	NA	TGTGCCAGCAGTTTAGAAGCGGGGGCCAGGCACACTGAAGCTTTCTTT	CASSLEAGARHTEAFF
NA	TRBJ2-5	TRBV2	NA	TGTGCCAGCAGTGAAGAACCCTGGGAGACCCAGTACTTC	CASSEEPWETQYF
NA	TRBJ2-7	TRBV7-2	NA	TGTGCCAGCAGCTCCCCGGGATTTGCCTACGAGCAGTACTTC	CASSSPGFAYEQYF